These 29 T cell receptor beta chains originate from one sample sequenced in a study of CD8 T cells in Susac syndrome. RNA, at about 0.45 to 1 ug, was reverse transcribed with random hexamers. Each CDR3 protein gets one entry after TCRdb re-called the immunoSEQ multiplex PCR reads with MiXCR. The sample shows 150,000 to 190,000 distinct CDR3 sequences, approximately 95% of them seen only once. Source material: CD4+ T cells from PBMCs. These receptors were obtained from a human donor with Susac syndrome.

This chain connects TRBV2 to TRBJ1-5; D gene uncertain. V was cut by 0 bases and J by 7 bases, with 10 bases left in between. The CDR3 is 14 amino acids. Germline assignment: CDR1 SNHLY and CDR2 FYNNEI. DNA of the CDR3: TGTGCCAGCAGTGAAGCGCGGGGTTGGCAGCCCCAGCATTTT. It codes for CASSEARGWQPQHF.

The chain recombines TRBV10-3 with TRBJ2-7, with unresolved D. This CDR3 is 16 amino acids long. CDR1 is ENHRY, CDR2 SYGVKD, per germline. V lost 2 bases and J 3 bases, leaving 17 bases between the germline ends. CDR3 sequence (DNA): TGTGCCATCAGTGAGGACGAGGCCCAATCTCTCTACGAGCAGTACTTC. The encoded protein is CAISEDEAQSLYEQYF.

The V gene is TRBV4-1, the J gene TRBJ2-6; D is uncertain. V was cut by 3 bases and J by 3 bases, with 9 bases left in between. This CDR3 contains 15 residues. The germline V gene encodes CDR1 MGHRA and CDR2 YSYEKL. The chain's CDR3 is CASSHRDGGANVLTF. In DNA form, the CDR3 reads TGCGCCAGCAGCCACCGAGATGGTGGGGCCAACGTCCTGACTTTC.

This clonotype is a singleton in its sample. The chain uses TRBV20-1 and TRBJ2-7; D possibly uses TRBD1 or TRBD2 (6 bases each). CDR1 and CDR2 from the germline V gene are DFQATT and SNEGSKA (reference sequence). CDR3 length: 18 amino acids. V was trimmed by 4 bases and J by 4 bases, leaving 29 bases between them. The CDR3 region is CSAIGGRGALGGGYEQYF. CDR3 in DNA: TGCAGTGCTATCGGTGGCAGGGGCGCCTTGGGGGGTGGGTACGAGCAGTACTTC.

This chain uses TRBV12-3 or TRBV12-4 with TRBJ1-2, with a tentative D call TRBD1 (6 bases). Trimming took 2 bases from V and 8 from J, leaving 15 bases between them. This CDR3 spans 14 amino acids. This chain's CDR3 is CASSLLGGGKGYTF. The CDR3 DNA follows: TGTGCCAGCAGTTTACTCGGGGGCGGGAAGGGCTACACCTTC.

This chain connects TRBV4-2 to TRBJ2-7; 8 bases fit TRBD1. The CDR3 loop spans 13 amino acids. V trimming: 6 bases; J trimming: 5 bases; junction bases outside the gene matches: 6. Germline CDR1 LGHNA, CDR2 YNFKEQ. The CDR3 bases are TGTGCCAGCAGTGGACAGGGTCTGGACGAGCAGTACTTC. Encoded protein: CASSGQGLDEQYF.

CDR3 residues: CASSSGTGVINSPLHF. In DNA, the CDR3 is TGTGCCAGCAGTTCCGGGACAGGCGTCATTAATTCACCCCTCCACTTT. This chain links TRBV6-5 with TRBJ1-6, with TRBD1 matching over 8 bases. Germline V gene sequence: CDR1 MNHEY, CDR2 SVGAGI. The CDR3 sequence is 16 residues long. The junction had 8 bases not matched to a gene; V was cut back by 4 bases and J by 6 bases.

The chain employs TRBV12-3 or TRBV12-4 and TRBJ2-5, with D unclear. The V gene lost 4 bases and the J gene lost 3 bases, with 12 bases spanning the gap. The CDR3 sequence is 14 residues long. CDR3 sequence: CASSSFGIKETQYF. DNA of the CDR3: TGTGCCAGCAGTTCATTTGGTATAAAAGAGACCCAGTACTTC.

This rearrangement joins TRBV5-1 to TRBJ2-7; TRBD2 matches at 7 bases. The CDR3 has 14 amino acids. Losses at the gene ends were 6 bases for V and 6 bases for J; bases not matched to a gene: 12. Germline V CDR1 and CDR2: SGHRS, YFSETQ. The CDR3, as DNA: TGCGCCAGCATGGGGGGGACCGGTCCTTCCGAGCAGTACTTC. Residues: CASMGGTGPSEQYF.

The chain uses TRBV15 and TRBJ1-5; D possibly corresponds to TRBD1 (5 bases). Looked up from germline, CDR1 is LNHNV and CDR2 is YYDKDF (reference sequence). Between the trimmed V and J ends, which lost 1 base and 3 bases, there was a span of 7 bases. This CDR3 spans 14 amino acids. For the CDR3, the DNA is TGTGCCACCAGCAGAGGACAGTTCAATCAGCCCCAGCATTTT. The encoded protein is CATSRGQFNQPQHF. The whole variable domain, remainder taken from reference TRBV15 and TRBJ1-5, is DAMVIQNPRYQVTQFGKPVTLSCSQTLNHNVMYWYQQKSSQAPKLLFHYYDKDFNNEADTPDNFQSRRPNTSFCFLDIRSPGLGDTAMYLCATSRGQFNQPQHFGDGTRLSIL.

V usage is TRBV20-1 and J usage is TRBJ2-1; TRBD2 matches at 8 bases. V was pared by 1 base and J by 6 bases, with 2 bases of the junction left unmatched. The CDR3 length is 13 residues. The germline gives CDR1 DFQATT, CDR2 SNEGSKA (reference sequence). DNA for the CDR3: TGCAGTGCTAGAGCGGGGGGGAGCAATGAGCAGTTCTTC. Translation gives CSARAGGSNEQFF.

The chain uses TRBV7-2 and TRBJ1-6, with D possibly matching TRBD1 (6 bases). Germline CDR1 is SGHTA and CDR2 is FQGNSA. V shed 1 base and J shed 14 bases, with 18 bases lying between them. CDR3 length: 15 residues. The CDR3 sequence is CASSLGSRGGEALHF. The CDR3 DNA reads as TGTGCCAGCAGCTTAGGGAGCAGGGGAGGAGAGGCCCTCCACTTT.

V and J are TRBV20-1 and TRBJ2-3; 7 nucleotides agree with TRBD2. Germline V gene sequence: CDR1 DFQATT, CDR2 SNEGSKA (reference sequence). CDR3 length: 16 amino acids. With 6 bases clipped from V and 2 bases from J, the junction kept 14 bases outside the gene matches. The CDR3 reads CSAPSGGLFYTDTQYF. The CDR3 DNA reads TGCAGTGCCCCATCCGGGGGGTTATTCTACACAGATACGCAGTATTTT.

The chain uses TRBV3-1 and TRBJ2-7; TRBD1 aligns across 7 bases. V shed 5 bases, J shed 0 bases, and the junction held 4 bases outside the gene matches. Germline V CDR1 and CDR2: LGHDT, YNNKEL (reference sequence). The CDR3 runs to 14 residues. The chain's CDR3 is CASSDRASSYEQYF. The CDR3 DNA follows: TGTGCCAGCAGCGACAGGGCCAGCTCCTACGAGCAGTACTTC.

This clonotype is a singleton in its sample. The chain recombines TRBV5-6 with TRBJ1-2, with TRBD1 identical over 12 bases. The CDR3 consists of 17 residues. V was pared by 3 bases and J by 3 bases, with 9 bases of the junction left unmatched. Germline V lookup: CDR1 SGHDT, CDR2 YYEEEE. CDR3 coding DNA: TGTGCCAGCAGCTATGCCGGGACAGGGGGCGCGGACTATGGCTACACCTTC. It codes for CASSYAGTGGADYGYTF.

The chain links TRBV29-1 to TRBJ2-7; D not certain. Germline assignment: CDR1 SQVTM and CDR2 ANQGSEA. V lost 4 bases and J lost 3, with 7 bases in between. The CDR3 extends over 11 amino acids. CDR3 in DNA: TGCAGCGTTGTTAGAAACTACGAGCAGTACTTC. Its protein is CSVVRNYEQYF.

This chain connects TRBV27 to TRBJ2-7; no firm D call. This CDR3 contains 10 residues. V lost 8 bases and J lost 11, with 13 bases in between. Germline V gene lookup returns CDR1 MNHEY and CDR2 SMNVEV (reference sequence). In DNA, the CDR3 is TGTGCCAGCGCCTTTGACAAGGAGTACTTC. Translated, it gives CASAFDKEYF.

This clonotype has a single count. The genes are TRBV15 and TRBJ2-5; the D call may be TRBD1 or TRBD2 (5 bases each). The CDR3 extends over 13 amino acids. Trimming shortened V by 3 bases and J by 5 bases, and 10 bases separated the two germline ends. Germline CDR1 LNHNV, CDR2 YYDKDF (reference sequence). The CDR3 protein is CATSSGARETQYF. The CDR3 nucleotides read TGTGCCACCAGCAGCGGGGCTAGGGAGACCCAGTACTTC. The full variable domain, with the rest looked up from reference TRBV15 and TRBJ2-5, is DAMVIQNPRYQVTQFGKPVTLSCSQTLNHNVMYWYQQKSSQAPKLLFHYYDKDFNNEADTPDNFQSRRPNTSFCFLDIRSPGLGDTAMYLCATSSGARETQYFGPGTRLLVL.

The rearrangement joins TRBV29-1 to TRBJ1-5, with TRBD1 matching 8 bases. The CDR3 sequence is 13 residues long. V gave up 4 bases and J gave up 4 bases; unmatched junction bases: 3. Per germline, CDR1 SQVTM and CDR2 ANQGSEA. CDR3 region: CSVGDRYNQPQHF. The CDR3, as DNA: TGCAGCGTTGGGGACAGGTATAATCAGCCCCAGCATTTT.

V usage is TRBV3-1 and J usage is TRBJ2-5; possible D gene TRBD2, 6 bases. The CDR3 has 13 amino acids. V lost 5 bases and J lost 4, with 11 bases in between. The germline V gene encodes CDR1 LGHDT and CDR2 YNNKEL (reference sequence). The CDR3 DNA is TGTGCCAGCAGCGGGGGGAAAGGAGAGACCCAGTACTTC. It is translated as CASSGGKGETQYF.

The chain links TRBV29-1 to TRBJ2-3; no clear D gene. CDR1 is SQVTM, CDR2 ANQGSEA, per germline. The length of the CDR3 is 13 residues. V was shortened by 5 bases and J by 0 bases, with 9 bases between the two germline ends. CDR3 DNA: TGCAGCGTTACCGGGCCCAGCACAGATACGCAGTATTTT. It encodes CSVTGPSTDTQYF.

The chain combines TRBV6-5 with TRBJ2-7; 9 bases fit TRBD1. J was trimmed by 3 bases and V by 4 bases; bases with no gene match: 7. This CDR3 spans 15 amino acids. CDR1 is MNHEY, CDR2 SVGAGI, per germline. CDR3 amino acids: CASSFARTGDYEQYF. CDR3 bases: TGTGCCAGCAGTTTCGCCCGGACAGGGGACTACGAGCAGTACTTC.

J is TRBJ2-1 and V is TRBV6-1; no clear D gene. The germline V and J ends were trimmed by 1 base and 12 bases, with 7 bases remaining between them. The CDR3 runs 11 residues. CDR1 MNHNS and CDR2 SASEGT come from the germline V gene. The CDR3 coding sequence is TGTGCCAGCAGTGAAGAGGAAGGGCAGTTCTTC. It yields the protein CASSEEEGQFF.

This rearrangement joins TRBV29-1 to TRBJ2-2, with a possible D match to TRBD1 (6 bases). CDR1 and CDR2 from the germline V gene are SQVTM and ANQGSEA. Trimming shortened V by 5 bases and J by 4 bases, and 11 bases separated the two germline ends. This CDR3 contains 13 residues. This CDR3 is CSVTGIGTGELFF. The DNA for the CDR3 is TGCAGCGTTACAGGGATCGGCACCGGGGAGCTGTTTTTT.

The V gene is TRBV20-1, the J gene TRBJ2-1, with a possible D match to TRBD2 (6 bases). Germline CDR1 is DFQATT and CDR2 is SNEGSKA (reference sequence). V was clipped by 3 bases and J by 2 bases, with 14 bases between them. This CDR3 has 15 residues. Here the CDR3 reads CSASWAGPAYNEQFF. The CDR3 DNA follows: TGCAGTGCTAGCTGGGCGGGGCCGGCCTACAATGAGCAGTTCTTC.

This clonotype occurred once. The rearrangement uses TRBV29-1 and TRBJ2-5, with D perhaps matching TRBD1 or TRBD2 (6 bases each). Germline CDR1 and CDR2: SQVTM and ANQGSEA. The ends were cut back, 4 bases at V and 5 bases at J, with 11 bases in the middle. The CDR3 runs 12 residues. CDR3 protein: CSVAQGRETQYF. CDR3 bases: TGCAGCGTTGCGCAGGGGAGGGAGACCCAGTACTTC.

The chain has TRBV19 and TRBJ1-5; no clear D. CDR1 LNHDA and CDR2 SQIVND come from the germline V gene (reference sequence). The V end lost 3 bases, the J end lost 7 bases, and 13 bases lay between the germline ends. The CDR3 totals 14 residues. The CDR3 reads CASSMLRDKQPQHF. DNA for the CDR3: TGTGCCAGTAGTATGCTTAGGGATAAGCAGCCCCAGCATTTT.

This clonotype appeared a single time. DNA of the CDR3: TGTGCCAGCAGCTCCTCGGCCGGGGACAATGAGCAGTTCTTC. Its translation: CASSSSAGDNEQFF. This sequence joins TRBV7-2 and TRBJ2-1; possibly TRBD2 for D (5 bases). The CDR3 runs to 14 residues. Germline CDR1 SGHTA, CDR2 FQGNSA. Trimming left V 4 bases short and J 5 bases short, with 12 bases between.

The chain has TRBV11-3 and TRBJ1-1, with D maybe TRBD1 (5 bases). The CDR3 contains 13 residues. Germline CDR1 SGHNT, CDR2 YENEEA. With 2 bases removed from V and 7 bases from J, the gap between germline ends came to 11 bases. The CDR3 reads CASSLSGRGEAFF. The CDR3 DNA reads as TGTGCCAGCAGCTTATCAGGGCGGGGTGAAGCTTTCTTT. Looking up the rest from reference TRBV11-3 and TRBJ1-1 gives the full variable domain: EAGVVQSPRYKIIEKKQPVAFWCNPISGHNTLYWYLQNLGQGPELLIRYENEEAVDDSQLPKDRFSAERLKGVDSTLKIQPAELGDSAVYLCASSLSGRGEAFFGQGTRLTVV.